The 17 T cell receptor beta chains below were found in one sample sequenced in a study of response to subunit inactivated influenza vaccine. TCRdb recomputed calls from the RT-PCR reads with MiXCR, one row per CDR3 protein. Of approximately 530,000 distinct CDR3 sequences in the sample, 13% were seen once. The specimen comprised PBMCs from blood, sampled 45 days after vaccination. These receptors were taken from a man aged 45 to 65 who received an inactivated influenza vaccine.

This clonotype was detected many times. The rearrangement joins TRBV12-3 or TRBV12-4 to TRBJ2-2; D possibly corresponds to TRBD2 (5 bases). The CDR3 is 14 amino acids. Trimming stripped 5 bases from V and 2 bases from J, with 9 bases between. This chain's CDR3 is CASSKTGNTGELFF. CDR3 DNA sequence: TGTGCCAGCAGTAAGACGGGAAACACCGGGGAGCTGTTTTTT.

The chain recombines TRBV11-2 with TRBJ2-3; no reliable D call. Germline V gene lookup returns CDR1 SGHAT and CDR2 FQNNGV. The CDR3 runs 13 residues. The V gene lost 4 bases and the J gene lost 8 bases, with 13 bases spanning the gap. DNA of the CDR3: TGTGCCAGCAGCTACTCGGACGGTGGTACGCAGTATTTT. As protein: CASSYSDGGTQYF.

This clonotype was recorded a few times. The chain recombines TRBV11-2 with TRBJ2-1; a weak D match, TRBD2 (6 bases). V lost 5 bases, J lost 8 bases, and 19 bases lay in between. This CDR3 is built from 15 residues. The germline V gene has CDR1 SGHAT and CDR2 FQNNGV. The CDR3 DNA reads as TGTGCCAGCAGCCCCACCCCCCTGGGGGAGGATGAGCAGTTCTTC. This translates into CASSPTPLGEDEQFF. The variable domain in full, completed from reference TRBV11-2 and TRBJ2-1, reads EAGVAQSPRYKIIEKRQSVAFWCNPISGHATLYWYQQILGQGPKLLIQFQNNGVVDDSQLPKDRFSAERLKGVDSTLKIQPAKLEDSAVYLCASSPTPLGEDEQFFGPGTRLTVL.

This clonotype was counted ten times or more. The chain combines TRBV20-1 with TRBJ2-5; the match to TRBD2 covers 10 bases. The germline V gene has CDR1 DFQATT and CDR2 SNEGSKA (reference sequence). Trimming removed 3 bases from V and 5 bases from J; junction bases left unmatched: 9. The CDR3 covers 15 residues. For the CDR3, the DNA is TGCAGTGCTAGGTCCGGGACTAGCGATCGGGAGACCCAGTACTTC. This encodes CSARSGTSDRETQYF.

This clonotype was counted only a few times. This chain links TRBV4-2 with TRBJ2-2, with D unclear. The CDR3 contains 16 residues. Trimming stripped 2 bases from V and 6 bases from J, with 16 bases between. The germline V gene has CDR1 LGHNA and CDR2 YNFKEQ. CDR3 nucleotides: TGTGCCAGCAGCCAATCTTGGACCTTAATTTCCGGGGAGCTGTTTTTT. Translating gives CASSQSWTLISGELFF.

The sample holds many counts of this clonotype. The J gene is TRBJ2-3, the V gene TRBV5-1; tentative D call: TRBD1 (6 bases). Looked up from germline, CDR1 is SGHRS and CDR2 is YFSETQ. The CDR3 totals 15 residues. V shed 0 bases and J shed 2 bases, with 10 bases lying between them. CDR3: CASSLDTGSTDTQYF. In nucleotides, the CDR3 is TGCGCCAGCAGCTTGGATACAGGGTCCACAGATACGCAGTATTTT.

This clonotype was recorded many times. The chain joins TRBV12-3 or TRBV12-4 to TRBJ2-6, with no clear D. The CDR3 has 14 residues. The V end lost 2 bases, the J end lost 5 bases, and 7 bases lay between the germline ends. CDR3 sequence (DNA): TGTGCCAGCAGTTTACCGTTAAGGGCCAACGTCCTGACTTTC. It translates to CASSLPLRANVLTF.

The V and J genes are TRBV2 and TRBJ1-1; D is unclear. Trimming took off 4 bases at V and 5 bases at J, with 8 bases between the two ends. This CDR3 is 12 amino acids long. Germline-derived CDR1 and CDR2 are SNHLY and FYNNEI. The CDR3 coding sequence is TGTGCCAGCAGTGTTCTGGGGACTGAAGCTTTCTTT. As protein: CASSVLGTEAFF.

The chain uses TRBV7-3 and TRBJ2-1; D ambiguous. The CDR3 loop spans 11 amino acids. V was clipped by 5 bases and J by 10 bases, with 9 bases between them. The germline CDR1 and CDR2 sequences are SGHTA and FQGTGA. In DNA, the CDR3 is TGTGCCAGCAGCGCCTATGGGGAGCAGTTCTTC. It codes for CASSAYGEQFF.

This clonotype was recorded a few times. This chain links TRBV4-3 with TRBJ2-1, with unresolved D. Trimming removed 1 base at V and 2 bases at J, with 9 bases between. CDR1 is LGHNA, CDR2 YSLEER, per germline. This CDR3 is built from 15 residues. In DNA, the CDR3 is TGCGCCAGCAGCCAAGCCACTATTCCCTACAATGAGCAGTTCTTC. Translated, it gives CASSQATIPYNEQFF.

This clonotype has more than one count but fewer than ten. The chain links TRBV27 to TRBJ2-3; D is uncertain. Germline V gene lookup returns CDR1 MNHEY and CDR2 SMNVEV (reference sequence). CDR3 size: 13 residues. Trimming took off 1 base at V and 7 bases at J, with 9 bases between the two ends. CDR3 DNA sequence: TGTGCCAGCAGTTTATTTGACTCCAATACGCAGTATTTT. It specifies CASSLFDSNTQYF.

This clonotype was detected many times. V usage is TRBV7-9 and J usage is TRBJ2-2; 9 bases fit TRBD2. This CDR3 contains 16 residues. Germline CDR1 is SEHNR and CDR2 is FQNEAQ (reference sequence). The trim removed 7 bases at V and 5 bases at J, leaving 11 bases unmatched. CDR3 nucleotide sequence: TGTGCCAGCACCCCCGGGATAGCGGGAGAGACCGGGGAGCTGTTTTTT. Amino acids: CASTPGIAGETGELFF.

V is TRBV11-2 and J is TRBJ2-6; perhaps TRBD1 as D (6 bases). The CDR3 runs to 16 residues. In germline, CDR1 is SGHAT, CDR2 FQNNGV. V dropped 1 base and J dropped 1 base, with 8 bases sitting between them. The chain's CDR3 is CASSLVRGSGANVLTF. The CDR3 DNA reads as TGTGCCAGCAGCTTAGTCAGGGGTTCTGGGGCCAACGTCCTGACTTTC. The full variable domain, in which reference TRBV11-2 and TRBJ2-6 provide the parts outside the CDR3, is EAGVAQSPRYKIIEKRQSVAFWCNPISGHATLYWYQQILGQGPKLLIQFQNNGVVDDSQLPKDRFSAERLKGVDSTLKIQPAKLEDSAVYLCASSLVRGSGANVLTFGAGSRLTVL.

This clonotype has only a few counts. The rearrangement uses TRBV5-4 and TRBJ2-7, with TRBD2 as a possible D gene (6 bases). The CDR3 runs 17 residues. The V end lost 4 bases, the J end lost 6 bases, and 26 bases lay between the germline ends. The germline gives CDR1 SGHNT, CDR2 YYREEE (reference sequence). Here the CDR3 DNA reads TGTGCCAGCAGCGGGGGGTTCGGGGCTTCGGGTCAAGGCGAGCAGTACTTC. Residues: CASSGGFGASGQGEQYF.

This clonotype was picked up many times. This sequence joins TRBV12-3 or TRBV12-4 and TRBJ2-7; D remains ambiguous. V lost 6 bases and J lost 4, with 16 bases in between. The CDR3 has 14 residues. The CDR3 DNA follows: TGTGCCAGCAGCTATATGGGCTCGACTTACGAGCAGTACTTC. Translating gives CASSYMGSTYEQYF.

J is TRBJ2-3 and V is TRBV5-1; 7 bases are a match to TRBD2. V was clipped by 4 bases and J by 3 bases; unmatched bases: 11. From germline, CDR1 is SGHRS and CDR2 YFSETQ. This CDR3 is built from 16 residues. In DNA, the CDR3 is TGCGCCAGCAGCGGAACCCGGGAGGTCAAAACAGATACGCAGTATTTT. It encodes CASSGTREVKTDTQYF.

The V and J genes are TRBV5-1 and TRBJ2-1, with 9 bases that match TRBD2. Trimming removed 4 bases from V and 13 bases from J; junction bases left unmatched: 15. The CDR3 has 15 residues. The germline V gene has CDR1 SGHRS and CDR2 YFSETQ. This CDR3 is CASSLITERAGGQFF. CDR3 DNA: TGCGCCAGCAGCCTGATTACCGAGAGAGCGGGGGGACAGTTCTTC. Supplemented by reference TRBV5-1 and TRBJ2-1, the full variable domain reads KAGVTQTPRYLIKTRGQQVTLSCSPISGHRSVSWYQQTPGQGLQFLFEYFSETQRNKGNFPGRFSGRQFSNSRSEMNVSTLELGDSALYLCASSLITERAGGQFFGPGTRLTVL.